The 8 T cell receptor beta chains below were found in one sample sequenced in a study of PD-L1 blockade in urothelial cancer. Time point here: pretreatment peripheral blood. TCRdb's copy holds only in-frame clones and misses some; the assay was immunoSEQ multiplex PCR. The sample lists about 88,000 clones, roughly 90% occurring once. The specimen comprised PBMCs, sampled around atezolizumab (anti-PD-L1) treatment. These receptors originate from a woman older than 75 with urothelial cancer.

CDR3 DNA: TGTGCCAGCAGTTCCCTTGACGGGAGGTCGAACACCGGGGAGCTGTTTTTT. Translated, it gives CASSSLDGRSNTGELFF. The chain employs TRBV27 and TRBJ2-2, with 7 bases lining up with TRBD2. Germline V lookup: CDR1 MNHEY, CDR2 SMNVEV (reference sequence). The length of the CDR3 is 17 residues. Trimming took 4 bases from V and 0 from J; bases not matched to a gene: 8.

This clone was detected ten times or more. At one boundary the junction diverges from the germline segment, which might be a read error. The rearrangement joins TRBV18 to TRBJ2-3; 7 bases match TRBD2. The CDR3 loop spans 15 amino acids. Germline CDR1 is KGHSH and CDR2 is LQKENI. The CDR3 DNA sequence: TGTGCCAGCTCACCCCCCGGACTAGACACATATACGCAGTATTTT. This codes for CASSPPGLDTYTQYF.

The V gene is TRBV19, the J gene TRBJ1-5; 10 positions match TRBD1. The CDR3 is 16 residues long. Germline CDR1 and CDR2: LNHDA and SQIVND (reference sequence). The J segment lost 5 bases and the V segment lost 5 bases, leaving 9 bases of the junction unmatched. For the CDR3, the DNA is TGTGCCAGTAGTTTCGGGACAGGGGCCGCTGATCAGCCCCAGCATTTT. This sequence encodes CASSFGTGAADQPQHF.

The genes are TRBV6-5 and TRBJ2-7, with 10 bases lining up with TRBD1. V shed 5 bases and J 4 bases; nucleotides not matched to a gene: 2. From germline, CDR1 is MNHEY and CDR2 SVGAGI. The CDR3 has 13 residues. The CDR3, as DNA: TGTGCCAGCAGTCTGGGACAGGGGTACGAGCAGTACTTC. It specifies CASSLGQGYEQYF.

The chain links TRBV2 to TRBJ2-1, with 11 bases fitting TRBD1. Trimming cost V 5 bases and J 7 bases; bases outside gene matches: 7. CDR1 is SNHLY and CDR2 is FYNNEI in the germline V gene. CDR3 length equals 15 residues. This CDR3 reads CASSNRDRGFNEQFF. The CDR3 DNA reads as TGTGCCAGCAGTAACCGGGACAGGGGGTTTAATGAGCAGTTCTTC.

V and J are TRBV5-1 and TRBJ1-2; D remains ambiguous. Germline CDR1 is SGHRS and CDR2 is YFSETQ. V was trimmed by 0 bases and J by 8 bases, leaving 14 bases between them. The CDR3 is made up of 14 amino acids. CDR3 in amino acids: CASSLGHSLVGYTF. In DNA form, the CDR3 reads TGCGCCAGCAGCTTGGGACACTCACTCGTCGGCTACACCTTC.

The rearrangement joins TRBV19 to TRBJ2-1; 8 nucleotides align to TRBD2. Per the germline V gene, CDR1 is LNHDA and CDR2 is SQIVND (reference sequence). V lost 3 bases and J lost 5; bases outside the gene matches: 9. This CDR3 has 16 residues. The CDR3 DNA is TGTGCCAGTAGTATGAGGGAACTAGCGGACCACAATGAGCAGTTCTTC. This codes for CASSMRELADHNEQFF.

The chain uses TRBV27 and TRBJ1-2, with TRBD1 identical over 7 bases. Looked up from germline, CDR1 is MNHEY and CDR2 is SMNVEV (reference sequence). V was clipped by 7 bases and J by 3 bases; unmatched bases: 5. The CDR3 loop spans 13 amino acids. The CDR3 reads CASTTRGHYGYTF. CDR3 DNA sequence: TGTGCCAGCACCACGAGGGGGCACTATGGCTACACCTTC.